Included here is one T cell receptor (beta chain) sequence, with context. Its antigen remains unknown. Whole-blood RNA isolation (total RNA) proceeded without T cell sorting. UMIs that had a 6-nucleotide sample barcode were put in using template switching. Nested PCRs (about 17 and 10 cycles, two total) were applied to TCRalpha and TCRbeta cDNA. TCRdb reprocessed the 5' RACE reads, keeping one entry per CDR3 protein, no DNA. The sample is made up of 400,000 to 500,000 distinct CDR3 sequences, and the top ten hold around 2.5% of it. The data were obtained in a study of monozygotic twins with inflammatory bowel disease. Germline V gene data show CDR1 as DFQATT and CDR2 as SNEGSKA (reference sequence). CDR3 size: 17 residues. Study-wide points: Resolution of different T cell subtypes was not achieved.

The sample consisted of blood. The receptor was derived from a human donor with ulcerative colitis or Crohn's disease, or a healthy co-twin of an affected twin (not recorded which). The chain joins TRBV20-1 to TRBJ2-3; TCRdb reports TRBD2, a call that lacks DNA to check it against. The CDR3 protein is CSAFASGSRTSTDTQYF.